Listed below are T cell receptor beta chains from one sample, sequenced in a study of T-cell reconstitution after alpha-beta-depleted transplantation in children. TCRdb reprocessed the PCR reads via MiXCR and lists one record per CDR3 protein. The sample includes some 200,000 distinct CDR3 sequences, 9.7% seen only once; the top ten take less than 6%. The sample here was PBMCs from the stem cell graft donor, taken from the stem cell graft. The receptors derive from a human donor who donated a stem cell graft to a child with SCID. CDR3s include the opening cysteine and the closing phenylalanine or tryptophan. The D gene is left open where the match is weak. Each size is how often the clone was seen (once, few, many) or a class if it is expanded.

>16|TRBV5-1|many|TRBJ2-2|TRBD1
CASSPNRQGNTGELFF
TGCGCCAGCAGCCCGAATAGACAGGGTAACACCGGGGAGCTGTTTTTT
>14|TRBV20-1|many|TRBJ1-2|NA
CSAREGSQSYGYTF
TGCAGTGCTAGAGAGGGCAGCCAAAGCTATGGCTACACCTTC
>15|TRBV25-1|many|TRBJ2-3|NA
CASCPLGTLTDTQYF
TGTGCCAGCTGTCCCCTGGGGACTCTCACAGATACGCAGTATTTT
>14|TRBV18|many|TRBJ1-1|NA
CASSPRQVGTEAFF
TGTGCCAGCTCACCACGACAGGTGGGAACTGAAGCTTTCTTT
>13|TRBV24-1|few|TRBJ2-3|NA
CATSDLPGRAQYF
TGTGCCACCAGTGATTTGCCCGGACGGGCGCAGTATTTT
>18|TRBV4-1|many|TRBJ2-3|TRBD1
CASSQDFSGDRATDTQYF
TGCGCCAGCAGCCAAGATTTTTCCGGGGACAGGGCGACAGATACGCAGTATTTT
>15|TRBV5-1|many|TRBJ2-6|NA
CASSLWYSGANVLTF
TGCGCCAGCAGCTTGTGGTACTCTGGGGCCAACGTCCTGACTTTC
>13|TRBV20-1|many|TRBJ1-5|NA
CSAFGDRNQPQHF
TGCAGTGCCTTCGGGGACCGCAATCAGCCCCAGCATTTT
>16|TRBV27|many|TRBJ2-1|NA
CASRNSRYHSYNEQFF
TGTGCCAGCAGGAATTCTCGCTATCACTCCTACAATGAGCAGTTCTTC
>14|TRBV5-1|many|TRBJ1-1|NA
CASSPPPGNTEAFF
TGCGCCAGCAGCCCCCCCCCAGGGAACACTGAAGCTTTCTTT
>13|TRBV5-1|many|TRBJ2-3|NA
CASREDGVDTQYF
TGCGCCAGCAGAGAGGATGGGGTAGATACGCAGTATTTT
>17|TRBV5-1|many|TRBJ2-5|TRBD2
CASSSTSGGAVLETQYF
TGCGCCAGCAGCTCAACTAGCGGGGGGGCGGTTTTGGAGACCCAGTACTTC
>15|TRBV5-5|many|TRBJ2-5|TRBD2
CASSLLGLEGETQYF
TGTGCCAGCAGCTTGCTAGGACTAGAGGGAGAGACCCAGTACTTC
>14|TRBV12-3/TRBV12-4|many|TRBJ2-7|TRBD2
CASSWAGGSYEQYF
TGTGCCAGCAGTTGGGCGGGGGGTTCCTACGAGCAGTACTTC
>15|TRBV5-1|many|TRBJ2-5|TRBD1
CASSSLQGYRETQYF
TGCGCCAGCAGCTCTTTACAGGGGTACCGAGAGACCCAGTACTTC
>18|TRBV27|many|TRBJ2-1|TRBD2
CASSSRLAGARSYNEQFF
TGTGCCAGCAGTTCTAGACTAGCGGGGGCCCGCTCCTACAATGAGCAGTTCTTC